This T cell receptor beta chain was sequenced for a study of T-cell memory formation after mild COVID-19. Germline CDR1 reads SEHNR; CDR2 reads FQNEAQ (reference sequence). With 8 bases removed from V and 5 bases from J, the gap between germline ends came to 10 bases. The CDR3 extends over 13 amino acids. In TCRdb, the 5' RACE reads were re-called with MiXCR into one record per CDR3 protein. The sample lists over 500,000 distinct CDR3 sequences, roughly 17% seen once, with about 8.1% in the top ten. The chain has TRBV7-9 and TRBJ2-6; D is unresolved. The TCR was taken from an adult woman who had mild COVID-19 (a few samples of this study predate the infection). Cell type and time point are not known. Sequences were obtained from PBMCs or a T cell subset sorted from them (not recorded which). Here the CDR3 DNA reads TGTGCCAGCTACCGTACCTGGGCCAACGTCCTGACTTTC. Translation: CASYRTWANVLTF.